The rows below give T cell receptor beta chains drawn from one sample of a study of T-cell memory formation after mild COVID-19. TCRdb re-analysed the 5' RACE reads in MiXCR, keeping a single row per CDR3 protein. Of approximately 300,000 distinct CDR3 sequences listed, 15% were seen once; the top ten hold more than 20%. The sample comprised PBMCs or a T cell subset sorted from them (not recorded which). The receptors originated from a man aged 18 to 29 who had mild COVID-19 (a few samples of this study predate the infection). Cell type and time point are not known. CDR3s include the opening cysteine and the closing phenylalanine or tryptophan. The D gene is left open where the match is weak. A row's size may be missing; if present it is once, few, many or a size class.

cdr3_length	v_call	j_call	d_call	clone_size	cdr3_nt	cdr3_aa
13	TRBV27	TRBJ2-7	.	few	TGTGCCAGCAGTGGCGTCCGGGGAGGCGAGCAGTACTTC	CASSGVRGGEQYF
16	TRBV10-3	TRBJ2-5	TRBD1	many	TGTGCCATCAGTGAGTCGGGACAGGGAACTCTCGAGACCCAGTACTTC	CAISESGQGTLETQYF
15	TRBV20-1	TRBJ2-3	TRBD2	few	TGCAGTGCTATTGGGACTAGCGGGGGATTAGATACGCAGTATTTT	CSAIGTSGGLDTQYF
13	TRBV7-2	TRBJ2-3	.	few	TGTGCCAGCACCCCTCTAGTATCAGATACGCAGTATTTT	CASTPLVSDTQYF
17	TRBV10-3	TRBJ2-5	.	.	TGTGCCATCAGTGAGCCAGGTGCTCGTGGGGGGCAAGAGACCCAGTACTTC	CAISEPGARGGQETQYF
13	TRBV5-1	TRBJ2-1	TRBD2	many	TGCGCCAGCCGCGGGGGGTCCTACAATGAGCAGTTCTTC	CASRGGSYNEQFF
15	TRBV4-3	TRBJ1-2	.	.	TGCGCCAGCAGCCAAGATTGGGCAGAAGGGTATGGCTACACCTTC	CASSQDWAEGYGYTF
14	TRBV7-2	TRBJ2-7	.	few	TGTGCCAGCAGCTTTCAGGCAGGTCCCTACGAGCAGTACTTC	CASSFQAGPYEQYF
14	TRBV7-2	TRBJ2-3	TRBD1	.	TGTGCCAGCAGTTGGGGACAGGGCCCAGATACGCAGTATTTT	CASSWGQGPDTQYF
14	TRBV5-1	TRBJ2-1	.	few	TGCGCCAGCAGCAACGAAGTGTCGGGAACTGAGCAGTTCTTC	CASSNEVSGTEQFF
15	TRBV6-6	TRBJ2-3	.	.	TGTGCCAGCAGTTACCTCCGCCTTAGTCGAGATACGCAGTATTTT	CASSYLRLSRDTQYF
14	TRBV5-6	TRBJ2-3	.	.	TGTGCCAGCAGCTTCCCAGGCCACACAGATACGCAGTATTTT	CASSFPGHTDTQYF
16	TRBV6-5	TRBJ1-6	TRBD1	few	TGTGCCAGCAGTTACGGGACAGGGGGCTATAATTCACCCCTCCACTTT	CASSYGTGGYNSPLHF
13	TRBV18	TRBJ2-7	TRBD1	few	TGTGCCAGCTCACCCCGACAGGGCCACGAGCAGTACTTC	CASSPRQGHEQYF
11	TRBV7-9	TRBJ2-1	.	few	TGTGCCAGCAGCTTAGTTGAGCGCCAGTTCTTC	CASSLVERQFF
14	TRBV11-2	TRBJ2-3	.	few	TGTGCCAGCAGCCCTCTTCGGGGCGGAGATACGCAGTATTTT	CASSPLRGGDTQYF
14	TRBV7-9	TRBJ1-5	TRBD1	.	TGTGCCAGCAGCTGGACAGGGAGCAATCAGCCCCAGCATTTT	CASSWTGSNQPQHF
15	TRBV20-1	TRBJ2-5	TRBD2	few	TGCAGTGCAATCTCTAGCGGGGGGACCCTAGAGACCCAGTACTTC	CSAISSGGTLETQYF
14	TRBV6-5	TRBJ2-1	.	few	TGTGCCAGCAGTGATCGGACAGCTTACAATGAGCAGTTCTTC	CASSDRTAYNEQFF
13	TRBV7-2	TRBJ1-1	.	few	TGTGCCAGCAGCTCCTCAGTGAACACTGAAGCTTTCTTT	CASSSSVNTEAFF
15	TRBV6-5	TRBJ1-6	TRBD1	.	TGTGCCAGCAGTACAGGGGGGCTGTATAATTCACCCCTCCACTTT	CASSTGGLYNSPLHF
12	TRBV5-1	TRBJ2-5	.	many	TGCGCCAGCAGCCCGGGGGTGGAGACCCAGTACTTC	CASSPGVETQYF
14	TRBV6-5	TRBJ2-1	.	few	TGTGCCAGCAGCTCTAGGAGCCAGGACAATGAGCAGTTCTTC	CASSSRSQDNEQFF
14	TRBV6-5	TRBJ2-7	TRBD1	.	TGTGCCAGCAGGACCGGGACAGACTCCTACGAGCAGTACTTC	CASRTGTDSYEQYF
14	TRBV4-2	TRBJ2-5	.	.	TGTGCCAGCAGCCAAACCTGGAACGCAGAGACCCAGTACTTC	CASSQTWNAETQYF
15	TRBV20-1	TRBJ2-1	TRBD2	.	TGCAGTGCTGACCCTACTAGCGGGGAGAACAATGAGCAGTTCTTC	CSADPTSGENNEQFF
16	TRBV7-2	TRBJ2-5	.	.	TGTGCCAGCAGCCCCGGAGGGACAGCCCTGCAAGAGACCCAGTACTTC	CASSPGGTALQETQYF
16	TRBV4-2	TRBJ2-7	.	few	TGTGCCAGCAGCCAAGAGACGATTGAAGACTCCAACGAGCAGTACTTC	CASSQETIEDSNEQYF